This paragraph reports one TCR beta chain. Which antigen it targets is not known. Base qualities are not at hand, and no much larger clone is one base apart. The sample belongs to a study of blood T cell repertoires in COVID-19 (dated by TCRdb to between 2020 and 2021). About the investigation overall: The collaborator samples originated in the United States, Italy and Spain and spanned the acute and convalescent phases of COVID-19. The material from the prospective study consisted of cDNA or gDNA derived from T cells, B-cell-depleted T cells, or PBMCs. Deeply sampled blood TCRbeta repertoires from subjects exposed to, actively infected with, or recovered from COVID-19 were included in the dataset. The repertoires were made available in a free public database intended to serve as a resource for research on the immune response to SARS-CoV-2. The samples were drawn from the first 160 participants of the ongoing ImmuneRACE study and from 1,254 subjects provided by 6 global collaborators. The sample metadata nearly always contained a de-identified subject ID, COVID-19 status, age in years and sex. Where HLA class I and class II types were available, the types were taken from metadata supplied by the sample provider, not from assay-based typing.

In the prospective study, participants were 18 to 89 years old, resided in around 25 geographic areas of the United States, and were enrolled through a virtual design. Cohort assignment in the prospective study relied on participant-reported clinical history from a screening survey and a study questionnaire. Recovered participants in ImmuneRACE Cohort 3 were defined by two consecutive negative NP/OP PCR tests, clearance by a healthcare professional, or resolution of symptoms. Each participant in the prospective study had whole blood, serum and a nasopharyngeal or oropharyngeal swab collected by mobile phlebotomists. Over a roughly 2-month period, participants in the prospective study had the option of providing additional blood draws and questionnaires. Blood samples from the prospective study were shipped frozen or at room temperature prior to DNA extraction. V gives up 2 bases and J gives up 4 bases, and the segment between their germline ends measures 20 bases. Including the terminal cysteine and phenylalanine, the CDR3 comprises 17 residues. Only CDR3 DNA is held: 51 bases, read in frame from base 1. Per the germline V gene (reference sequence), LNHNV is the CDR1 and YYDKDF is the CDR2.

The immunoSEQ Assay, a bias-controlled multiplex PCR, was used to amplify TCRbeta CDR3 regions from genomic DNA. Per the original workflow: Nucleated cell counts per sample were estimated from amplification of reference gene primers within the assay. To quantify the absolute abundance of each unique TCRbeta CDR3 rearrangement, sequence reads were collapsed and filtered. For each sample, productive Simpson clonality was calculated as the square root of Simpson's diversity index over productive rearrangements. The table was pulled from immuneACCESS by TCRdb, which kept in-frame rearrangements only. Such tables lose some clones; where checked, under half of the loss comes from unresolved V genes, and the rest has no known cause. Clone size and the V and J calls come from that table; the DNA yielded D and trimming. This sample has 330,000 or so clones in its table, and roughly 87% of those were observed once. The ten largest clones capture 2.5% to 3% of the sample.

The investigation overall reported the following: The quantity of clinical and demographic metadata differed by source and by participant and was supplied without curation.

The clonotype was recovered from a woman aged 25 to 39 who had recovered from COVID-19. The specimen was PBMCs or T cells enriched from blood (not recorded which). The chain is made from TRBV15 and TRBJ1-1, with the D gene uncertain. The CDR3 sequence is CATSRNPSSAGTTEAFF. Read as DNA, the sequence is TGTGCCACCAGCAGAAATCCATCCTCCGCGGGTACCACTGAAGCTTTCTTT.